This TCR beta chain was documented in a study of identical twins. The CDR3 spans 12 residues. V gave up 7 bases and J gave up 4 bases, with 8 bases separating them. CDR1 is MNHEY and CDR2 is SVGEGT in the germline V gene. Note on this clonotype: No antigen is known for it.

Every one of the donors was a healthy Caucasian. Study-level points and caveats: Instead of following the same donors, the conclusions were based on cross-sectional statistical analysis. Beta clonotypes that were abundant in cord blood contained fewer insertions, a pattern absent from memory repertoires.

Using its own MiXCR run on the 5' RACE reads, TCRdb lists one record per CDR3 protein. The table has some 500,000 distinct CDR3 sequences, 12% to 15% seen once; the top ten hold about 0.54%. This same sample was also taken into another study, of yellow fever vaccine responses in identical twins. That source reports: Vaccine-induced T cell responses in twins were reportedly observed to appear partly convergent, partly personalized.

The chain is built from TRBV6-2 or TRBV6-3 and TRBJ2-1; D is uncertain. The receptor was derived from a woman aged 18-30 years in good health. The specimen was CD4+ T cells sorted from blood. DNA for the CDR3: TGTGCCAGCACTGCCGGATACAATGAGCAGTTCTTC. This translates into CASTAGYNEQFF.